These T cell receptor beta chains were read from a single sample in a study of cytomegalovirus exposure and HLA in healthy donors. Sequencing used immunoSEQ multiplex PCR; TCRdb keeps in-frame clones, though not all of them. The sample has around 150,000 clones, 70% to 85% seen once. Sequencing was performed on PBMCs. Receptors originate from a man younger than 45 in good health and CMV-seropositive. CDR3s include the opening cysteine and the closing phenylalanine or tryptophan. Fields, in order: clone size, D gene, V gene, J gene, CDR3 protein, CDR3 DNA. D genes are given only for firm matches. The size field is filled for only some rows; it gives once, few, many or a size class.

-	TRBD2	TRBV5-4	TRBJ2-7	CASSLRLAEQYF	TGTGCCAGCAGCTTAAGACTAGCCGAGCAGTACTTC
-	TRBD2	TRBV28	TRBJ2-7	CASSPRPSGRAYEQYF	TGTGCCAGCAGCCCCCGCCCTAGCGGGAGGGCCTACGAGCAGTACTTC
-	TRBD2	TRBV14	TRBJ2-3	CASSRPRGGNTDTQYF	TGTGCCAGCAGTCGACCCCGGGGGGGGAACACAGATACGCAGTATTTT
-	TRBD2	TRBV30	TRBJ2-3	CAWSVGLAGGNTDTQYF	TGTGCCTGGAGTGTAGGACTAGCGGGGGGCAACACAGATACGCAGTATTTT
-	TRBD1	TRBV7-9	TRBJ1-1	CASSLPPGQGNTEAFF	TGTGCCAGCAGCTTGCCCCCGGGACAGGGGAACACTGAAGCTTTCTTT
-	-	TRBV5-4	TRBJ2-3	CASSLAGAGGQVDTQYF	TGTGCCAGCAGCTTGGCTGGGGCAGGGGGGCAAGTAGATACGCAGTATTTT
-	TRBD1	TRBV4-1	TRBJ2-7	CASSHGQGARDEQYF	TGCGCCAGCAGCCATGGACAGGGGGCGCGGGACGAGCAGTACTTC
-	TRBD2	TRBV29-1	TRBJ2-1	CSGKTSPKPNEQFF	TGCAGCGGGAAGACTAGCCCAAAGCCCAATGAGCAGTTCTTC
few	TRBD1	TRBV6-5	TRBJ1-2	CASSSSQGVRGYTF	TGTGCCAGCAGTTCCTCCCAGGGGGTTCGTGGCTACACCTTC
-	TRBD2	TRBV7-3	TRBJ2-2	CASSLSLAGHTGELFF	TGTGCCAGCAGCTTATCCCTAGCGGGACACACCGGGGAGCTGTTTTTT
-	-	TRBV2	TRBJ2-7	CASSGFNAYEQYF	TGTGCCAGCAGTGGATTTAATGCCTACGAGCAGTACTTC
-	TRBD2	TRBV7-9	TRBJ2-7	CASSSTLAGGRYEQYF	TGTGCCAGCAGCTCCACACTAGCGGGAGGCAGGTACGAGCAGTACTTC
-	-	TRBV10-3	TRBJ1-2	CAIAATMTGDGYTF	TGTGCCATCGCCGCTACGATGACGGGGGATGGCTACACCTTC
-	-	TRBV5-6	TRBJ2-7	CASSLSISYEQYF	TGTGCCAGCAGCTTGAGCATCTCCTACGAGCAGTACTTC
-	TRBD2	TRBV7-9	TRBJ2-5	CASSLARGNQETQYF	TGTGCCAGCAGCTTAGCGCGGGGGAACCAAGAGACCCAGTACTTC
-	-	TRBV11-2	TRBJ1-3	CASSHRLTAHHSGNTIYF	TGTGCCAGCAGCCATAGATTGACAGCTCATCACTCTGGAAACACCATATATTTT
once	-	TRBV19	TRBJ2-7	CASSISGEPYEQYF	TGTGCCAGTAGTATTTCGGGGGAGCCCTACGAGCAGTACTTC
-	-	TRBV27	TRBJ1-3	CASSLTGTGNTIYF	TGTGCCAGCAGTTTAACGGGGACTGGAAACACCATATATTTT
-	TRBD2	TRBV5-4	TRBJ2-7	CASSLGGLASSYEQYF	TGTGCCAGCAGCTTGGGGGGACTAGCGAGCTCCTACGAGCAGTACTTC
few	-	TRBV6-5	TRBJ2-2	CASPPRLRTGELFF	TGTGCCAGCCCCCCAAGACTCCGCACCGGGGAGCTGTTTTTT
few	TRBD2	TRBV7-9	TRBJ2-1	CASAGTSGSLEQFF	TGTGCCAGCGCCGGGACTAGCGGGAGTCTTGAGCAGTTCTTC
-	TRBD1	TRBV7-9	TRBJ2-2	CASSPRRDRNTGELFF	TGTGCCAGCAGCCCCCGCCGGGACAGAAACACCGGGGAGCTGTTTTTT
-	TRBD1	TRBV5-6	TRBJ2-5	CASSLLQGTKTQYF	TGTGCCAGCAGCTTGTTACAGGGGACGAAGACCCAGTACTTC
-	-	TRBV7-6	TRBJ2-5	CASSLETLGGETQYF	TGTGCCAGCAGCTTAGAGACCCTCGGAGGGGAGACCCAGTACTTC
few	TRBD1	TRBV6-5	TRBJ1-1	CASRETGDTEAFF	TGTGCCAGCAGGGAGACAGGGGACACTGAAGCTTTCTTT
-	-	TRBV5-1	TRBJ1-1	CASSLDTGGTEAFF	TGCGCCAGCAGCTTGGATACAGGCGGCACTGAAGCTTTCTTT
-	-	TRBV5-1	TRBJ1-2	CASTSGVGDYGYTF	TGCGCCAGCACCTCAGGGGTCGGGGACTATGGCTACACCTTC
-	-	TRBV15	TRBJ2-5	CATSRDRAPGETQYF	TGTGCCACCAGCAGAGATCGGGCCCCAGGGGAGACCCAGTACTTC
-	TRBD1	TRBV19	TRBJ2-3	CASSIGSQGATDTQYF	TGTGCCAGTTCTATCGGGTCACAGGGGGCGACAGATACGCAGTATTTT
-	-	TRBV5-1	TRBJ1-6	CASSLDAGNSPLHF	TGCGCCAGCAGCTTGGACGCGGGAAATTCACCCCTCCACTTT
-	-	TRBV5-6	TRBJ2-7	CASSLEGSSYEQYF	TGTGCCAGCAGCTTGGAGGGGTCCTCCTACGAGCAGTACTTC
-	TRBD2	TRBV5-1	TRBJ2-7	CASSLELAGVYEQYF	TGCGCCAGCAGCTTGGAGTTAGCGGGAGTCTACGAGCAGTACTTC
-	TRBD2	TRBV7-6	TRBJ2-2	CASSPLAGDTGELFF	TGTGCCAGCAGCCCACTAGCGGGGGACACCGGGGAGCTGTTTTTT
-	TRBD2	TRBV30	TRBJ2-5	CAWSVRLRGGRETQYF	TGTGCCTGGAGTGTACGATTGCGGGGGGGCCGAGAGACCCAGTACTTC
-	TRBD1	TRBV9	TRBJ2-5	CASSPRQGGETQYF	TGTGCCAGCAGCCCGCGACAGGGGGGCGAGACCCAGTACTTC
-	TRBD2	TRBV5-4	TRBJ2-5	CASSSGLAGISKETQYF	TGTGCCAGCAGCTCTGGACTAGCGGGGATTTCTAAAGAGACCCAGTACTTC
few	-	TRBV6-5	TRBJ1-1	CASSSATPPGEAFF	TGTGCCAGCAGTTCCGCTACTCCCCCGGGTGAAGCTTTCTTT
-	TRBD1	TRBV14	TRBJ2-7	CASSPRTGRYEQYF	TGTGCCAGCAGCCCTCGGACAGGGAGGTACGAGCAGTACTTC
once	TRBD2	TRBV9	TRBJ2-1	CASSVHASGRAYEQFF	TGTGCCAGCAGCGTCCACGCTAGCGGGAGGGCCTACGAGCAGTTCTTC
-	TRBD1	TRBV19	TRBJ1-2	CASRLWKGQGYYGYTF	TGTGCCAGTAGATTGTGGAAGGGACAGGGATACTATGGCTACACCTTC
-	TRBD1	TRBV10-3	TRBJ2-7	CAIRSTGSEQYF	TGTGCCATCAGATCGACAGGGAGCGAGCAGTACTTC
-	-	TRBV6-5	TRBJ2-1	CASSYSGGSNEQFF	TGTGCCAGCAGTTACTCTGGCGGGTCCAATGAGCAGTTCTTC